This is a list of T cell receptor beta chains from one sample in a study of identical twins. Via MiXCR, TCRdb re-called the 5' RACE reads, giving one row per CDR3 protein. The table lists about 210,000 distinct CDR3 sequences, around a tenth of them singletons. Source material: memory (CD45RO+) T cells sorted from blood. These receptors all stem from a woman in her late teens or twenties in good health. Both conserved end residues are part of each CDR3. The order of the fields is D gene, V gene, clone size, J gene, CDR3 DNA, CDR3 protein. The D gene is left open where the match is weak. Clone size, where shown, is once, few, many, or a class for clones that have expanded.

.	TRBV5-1	many	TRBJ2-2	TGCGCCAGCAGCTCAGGGGACCATTTCACCGGGGAGCTGTTTTTT	CASSSGDHFTGELFF
.	TRBV7-2	few	TRBJ2-7	TGTGCCAGCAGCTACAACCGGGGAAACGAGCAGTACTTC	CASSYNRGNEQYF
.	TRBV6-1	.	TRBJ2-3	TGTGCCAGCAGTCCGAAGGGCTTCACGCAGTATTTT	CASSPKGFTQYF
TRBD1	TRBV20-1	few	TRBJ2-4	TGCAGTGCTAGGAGGGGGCAAGTAACCAAAAACATTCAGTACTTC	CSARRGQVTKNIQYF
TRBD1	TRBV10-1	.	TRBJ1-1	TGCGCCAGCAGTGAGTCCCGGGACAGCACTGAAGCTTTCTTT	CASSESRDSTEAFF
TRBD1	TRBV25-1	.	TRBJ1-2	TGTGCCAGCAGTGCAAGGGACAGGGGGGGTGGCTACACCTTC	CASSARDRGGGYTF
.	TRBV5-1	few	TRBJ2-7	TGCGCCAGCAGCTTGGGCCCAGTCGGCTCCTACGAGCAGTACTTC	CASSLGPVGSYEQYF
TRBD1	TRBV20-1	few	TRBJ1-2	TGCAGTGCGCACCCCCGGGACAGACGGAACTATGGCTACACCTTC	CSAHPRDRRNYGYTF
.	TRBV27	many	TRBJ2-2	TGTGCCAGCAGTTTGGTGGGGGCCGGGGAGCTGTTTTTT	CASSLVGAGELFF
TRBD1	TRBV20-1	.	TRBJ1-4	TGCAGTGCACTGACAGGGTCAACTAATGAAAAACTGTTTTTT	CSALTGSTNEKLFF
.	TRBV27	.	TRBJ2-1	TGTGCCAGCAGTTCCTCCGGGGCGGGTACCTACAATGAGCAGTTCTTC	CASSSSGAGTYNEQFF
.	TRBV12-3/TRBV12-4	.	TRBJ1-4	TGTGCCAGCAGTTTTCGTCGGCCCCCCACAGGAAAACTGTTTTTT	CASSFRRPPTGKLFF
.	TRBV21-1	.	TRBJ2-1	TGTGCCAGCAGCGCTCGAGGGCCTAGCGGGAGCGATGAGCAGTTCTTC	CASSARGPSGSDEQFF
TRBD1	TRBV10-3	many	TRBJ2-2	TGTGCCATCAGTAACCCCCACAGGGGGGCTTGGACCGGGGAGCTGTTTTTT	CAISNPHRGAWTGELFF
TRBD1	TRBV29-1	.	TRBJ1-1	TGCAGCGCGGGACAGGGCGAGGACACTGAAGCTTTCTTT	CSAGQGEDTEAFF
TRBD1	TRBV10-3	few	TRBJ2-7	TGTGCCATCAGTCTTACAGGGGGCTCCAACGAGCAGTACTTC	CAISLTGGSNEQYF
.	TRBV6-1	few	TRBJ2-5	TGTGCCAGCAGTGCGTGGCAGGCGATAACTTCGGAAACCCAGTACTTC	CASSAWQAITSETQYF
TRBD2	TRBV6-1	.	TRBJ2-5	TGTGCCAGCAGTGAAAGCGGGGGGGCCGTTGAGACCCAGTACTTC	CASSESGGAVETQYF
.	TRBV6-2/TRBV6-3	.	TRBJ2-5	TGTGCCAGCAGTCCGGGTTCGGCGTACCAAGAGACCCAGTACTTC	CASSPGSAYQETQYF
TRBD1	TRBV6-2/TRBV6-3	.	TRBJ2-5	TGTGCCAGCTGTTTCCGGAGACAGGGGATGGGGACCCAGTACTTC	CASCFRRQGMGTQYF
TRBD1	TRBV10-3	many	TRBJ2-7	TGTGCCATCAGTGCGCCGGGACAGGGGGCCGAGCAGTACTTC	CAISAPGQGAEQYF
.	TRBV5-4	.	TRBJ2-2	TGTGCCAGCAGCTTGGTTACAGGCCGGGGCACCGGGGAGCTGTTTTTT	CASSLVTGRGTGELFF
TRBD1	TRBV7-2	few	TRBJ2-3	TGTGCCAGCAGTCCGGGACAGGCGGGTACGCAGTATTTT	CASSPGQAGTQYF
.	TRBV27	few	TRBJ2-7	TGTGCCAGCAGTTTCCGCCCTGGGACGGAGCAGTACTTC	CASSFRPGTEQYF
.	TRBV7-9	many	TRBJ2-5	TGTGCCAGCAGCCACAGGGCGTCGGAGACCCAGTACTTC	CASSHRASETQYF
.	TRBV7-9	.	TRBJ1-1	TGTGCCAGCAGCCCACGACCTCCAGGACAGACGAACACTGAAGCTTTCTTT	CASSPRPPGQTNTEAFF
.	TRBV10-3	.	TRBJ2-1	TGTGCCATCTCCGCTAGCTCCTACAATGAGCAGTTCTTC	CAISASSYNEQFF